The T cell receptor (beta chain) under discussion was sequenced for a study of blood T cell repertoires in COVID-19. At the level of the study: COVID-19 samples, acute and convalescent, were from the United States, Italy and Spain. Sources were T cells, B-cell-depleted T cells, or PBMCs; the material itself was cDNA or gDNA.

Study processing details: The assay estimated nucleated cells by amplifying reference gene primers. Profiled with immunoSEQ multiplex PCR; TCRdb holds only in-frame clones, not every one. V, J and clone size are those of that table, while D and trimming were read from the DNA. The repertoire holds around 300,000 clones, with 85% as singletons. V was clipped by 0 bases and J by 3 bases, with 14 bases between them. CDR3 size: 16 residues. The germline V gene has CDR1 LNHNV and CDR2 YYDKDF (reference sequence). The receptor's source is a woman between 50 and 59 years old with active or convalescent COVID-19. J is TRBJ1-1 and V is TRBV15; D is undetermined. Input material: peripheral blood. Written as DNA, the CDR3 is TGTGCCACCAGCAGAGATCCGGACCCGCGGGACACTGAAGCTTTCTTT. This translates into CATSRDPDPRDTEAFF.